These 21 T cell receptor beta chains were all obtained from the same sample, sequenced in a study of cytomegalovirus exposure and HLA in healthy donors (dated by TCRdb to about 2017). Libraries were constructed by the immunoSEQ multiplex PCR assay. A mixture of 60 forward primers for TCR Vbeta segments and 13 reverse primers for TCR Jbeta segments was used in the multiplex PCR. The table was pulled from immuneACCESS by TCRdb, which kept in-frame rearrangements only. Such tables lose some clones; where checked, under half of the loss comes from unresolved V genes, and the rest has no known cause. The sample records 170,000 or so clones, 60% to 85% of which are singletons. The ten top clones hold approximately 5.1% of the sample. Sequenced sample: PBMCs. These receptors were obtained from a middle-aged man in good health and CMV-seronegative.

CDR3 nucleotide sequence: TGTGCCAGCAGCAAAGAGAAGAGGGGGTTGAGCTCTGGAAACACCATATATTTT. Protein product: CASSKEKRGLSSGNTIYF. The gene calls are TRBV21-1 and TRBJ1-3; the tabulated D call, TRBD1, remains unverified against the DNA. TRBV21-1 is a documented pseudogene. The CDR3 length is 18 residues.

The chain has TRBV6-5 and TRBJ2-1, with 10 positions matching TRBD2. The germline V gene encodes CDR1 MNHEY and CDR2 SVGAGI. CDR3 length equals 15 residues. V lost 5 bases, J lost 5 bases, and 6 bases stayed unmatched. In DNA form, the CDR3 reads TGTGCCAGCAGTCGACGAGCGGGAGGGAACAATGAGCAGTTCTTC. It yields the protein CASSRRAGGNNEQFF.

This clone is a singleton in its sample. The CDR3 here is CASSPYSNNYGYTF. CDR3 coding DNA: TGTGCCAGCAGTCCCTACTCTAACAACTATGGCTACACCTTC. V usage is TRBV27 and J usage is TRBJ1-2, with D unclear. CDR1 is MNHEY, CDR2 SMNVEV, per germline (reference sequence). Trimming took 5 bases from V and 2 from J, leaving 12 bases between them. This CDR3 has 14 amino acids.

This chain connects TRBV30 to TRBJ2-2, with TRBD1 matching over 7 bases. This CDR3 has 12 residues. The trim removed 4 bases at V and 8 bases at J, leaving 4 bases unmatched. Germline V CDR1 and CDR2: GTSNPN, SVGIG (reference sequence). The CDR3 DNA reads TGTGCCTGGACCAGGGGGTTGGGGGAGCTGTTTTTT. Residues: CAWTRGLGELFF.

The chain employs TRBV7-2 and TRBJ1-2; 7 positions agree with TRBD1. The CDR3 consists of 16 residues. CDR1 and CDR2 (germline): SGHTA, FQGNSA. With 5 bases clipped from V and 4 bases from J, the junction kept 13 bases outside the gene matches. The CDR3 DNA is TGTGCCAGCAGCCGTACCGGACAGGCCGCATCCTATGGCTACACCTTC. Protein sequence: CASSRTGQAASYGYTF.

The chain recombines TRBV7-9 with TRBJ1-5, with a weak D call TRBD1 (5 bases). V was clipped by 5 bases and J by 6 bases, with 17 bases between them. Germline assignment: CDR1 SEHNR and CDR2 FQNEAQ (reference sequence). This CDR3 has 15 residues. CDR3 DNA sequence: TGTGCCAGCAGCCCGACCGGGACTCCCAGTCAGCCCCAGCATTTT. This encodes CASSPTGTPSQPQHF.

The chain joins TRBV6-5 to TRBJ1-6, with 7 bases lining up with TRBD1. The junction had 8 bases not matched to a gene; V was cut back by 10 bases and J by 8 bases. The CDR3 consists of 13 residues. Germline lookup yields CDR1 MNHEY and CDR2 SVGAGI. CDR3 sequence: CATYRGRDSPLHF. The CDR3 region has the DNA TGTGCCACCTACAGGGGAAGGGATTCACCCCTCCACTTT.

The gene calls are TRBV13 and TRBJ2-2; 12 nucleotides line up with TRBD1. Losses at the gene ends were 4 bases for V and 8 bases for J; bases not matched to a gene: 8. Germline CDR1 PRHDT, CDR2 FYEKMQ (reference sequence). The CDR3 covers 16 residues. The CDR3 loop is CASSSDRDRGLGELFF. The CDR3 region has the DNA TGTGCCAGCAGCTCGGACCGGGACAGGGGGCTAGGGGAGCTGTTTTTT.

This chain uses TRBV6-5 with TRBJ1-1, with 7 bases lining up with TRBD1. The CDR3 has 15 amino acids. The germline V gene has CDR1 MNHEY and CDR2 SVGAGI. Trimming removed 2 bases from V and 6 bases from J; junction bases left unmatched: 9. For the CDR3, the DNA is TGTGCCAGCAGTTACCAACCCGAGGGGGCCCCTGAAGCTTTCTTT. As protein: CASSYQPEGAPEAFF.

This clone showed up just once. V is TRBV27 and J is TRBJ2-2; D gene uncertain. Germline CDR1 is MNHEY and CDR2 is SMNVEV (reference sequence). This CDR3 is 15 amino acids long. V was shortened by 7 bases and J by 0 bases, with 12 bases between the two germline ends. The CDR3 coding sequence is TGTGCCAGCAAGTGGGCAACCGCGAACACCGGGGAGCTGTTTTTT. Translated, it gives CASKWATANTGELFF.

V gene TRBV10-2 combines with J gene TRBJ1-6, with a weak D call TRBD1 (5 bases). Germline CDR1 is WSHSY and CDR2 is SAAADI. V lost 2 bases, J lost 6 bases, and 17 bases lay in between. The CDR3 covers 17 residues. This CDR3 reads CASSETGRVRSNSPLHF. In DNA, the CDR3 is TGCGCCAGCAGTGAGACAGGCAGGGTGAGAAGTAATTCACCCCTCCACTTT.

The V call is TRBV30, the J call TRBJ1-3; D is unresolved. Trimming cost V 4 bases and J 0 bases, with 13 bases left between them. The CDR3 totals 15 residues. Germline CDR1 GTSNPN, CDR2 SVGIG (reference sequence). CDR3 nucleotide sequence: TGTGCCTGGAAGGCAGGCTCTTTCTCTGGAAACACCATATATTTT. This gives the protein CAWKAGSFSGNTIYF.

This chain links TRBV9 with TRBJ2-7, with 12 nucleotides matching TRBD1. The CDR3 runs to 15 residues. The junction had 2 bases not matched to a gene; V was cut back by 3 bases and J by 1 base. Germline CDR1 and CDR2: SGDLS and YYNGEE. CDR3 region: CASSAGQGASYEQYF. The CDR3 region has the DNA TGTGCCAGCAGCGCGGGACAGGGGGCATCCTACGAGCAGTACTTC.

Here the CDR3 reads CASSLPSTGDEQYF. DNA for the CDR3: TGTGCCAGCAGCTTACCCTCAACGGGAGACGAGCAGTACTTC. This chain uses TRBV5-4 with TRBJ2-7; D perhaps matches TRBD2 (6 bases). The CDR3 sequence is 14 residues long. V lost 2 bases and J 5 bases, leaving 14 bases between the germline ends. Germline V CDR1 and CDR2: SGHNT, YYREEE (reference sequence).

V and J are TRBV7-9 and TRBJ2-2; TRBD2 aligns across 7 bases. The CDR3 sequence is 15 residues long. Germline assignment: CDR1 SEHNR and CDR2 FQNEAQ (reference sequence). V was clipped by 6 bases and J by 5 bases; unmatched bases: 9. CDR3 sequence reads: CASSSSGGWTGELFF. The CDR3 DNA reads as TGTGCCAGCAGTTCGTCGGGGGGTTGGACCGGGGAGCTGTTTTTT.

This clone was counted only a few times. The rearrangement joins TRBV9 to TRBJ2-4; 14 bases map to TRBD2. CDR3 length: 20 amino acids. Unmatched junction bases numbered 14, after V lost 2 bases and J lost 4 bases. Germline loops: CDR1 SGDLS, CDR2 YYNGEE. CDR3 protein: CASSVDTGTSGRSTKNIQYF. The CDR3 DNA reads as TGTGCCAGCAGCGTGGATACCGGGACTAGCGGGAGATCTACAAAAAACATTCAGTACTTC.

The V and J genes are TRBV4-3 and TRBJ2-3; 12 bases fit TRBD2. Germline CDR1 is LGHNA and CDR2 is YSLEER. J was trimmed by 4 bases and V by 0 bases; bases with no gene match: 2. This CDR3 region has 16 residues. The DNA for the CDR3 is TGCGCCAGCAGCCAAGAACTAGCGGGAGGCCCAGATACGCAGTATTTT. Translating it yields CASSQELAGGPDTQYF.

The CDR3 sequence: CASRQTGVSIQYF. CDR3 sequence (DNA): TGTGCCAGCAGACAGACAGGGGTCAGCATTCAGTACTTC. The chain links TRBV7-9 to TRBJ2-4; the match to TRBD1 covers 8 bases. The CDR3 is made up of 13 amino acids. V lost 6 bases and J lost 9; bases outside the gene matches: 7. In germline, CDR1 is SEHNR, CDR2 FQNEAQ (reference sequence).

V gene TRBV27 combines with J gene TRBJ1-5, with D possibly matching TRBD1 (5 bases). Per germline, CDR1 MNHEY and CDR2 SMNVEV (reference sequence). The CDR3 totals 14 residues. Trimming took 5 bases from V and 0 from J, leaving 8 bases between them. Here the CDR3 reads CASSPRVSNQPQHF. The CDR3, as DNA: TGTGCCAGCAGTCCCAGGGTTAGCAATCAGCCCCAGCATTTT.

The chain has TRBV2 and TRBJ1-4; D is perhaps TRBD1 (6 bases). This CDR3 region has 14 residues. Trimming pared 3 bases from V and 7 bases from J, leaving 12 bases between. CDR1 is SNHLY, CDR2 FYNNEI, per germline. CDR3 in amino acids: CASSDGTSPEKLFF. Here the CDR3 DNA reads TGTGCCAGCAGTGACGGGACATCCCCTGAAAAACTGTTTTTT.

The V gene is TRBV7-2, the J gene TRBJ1-2; tentative D call: TRBD1 (5 bases). Trimming took off 1 base at V and 4 bases at J, with 13 bases between the two ends. This CDR3 contains 15 residues. The V gene's germline CDR1 is SGHTA and CDR2 FQGNSA. The CDR3: CASSLVGAGPYGYTF. DNA of the CDR3: TGTGCCAGCAGCTTAGTAGGGGCGGGGCCCTATGGCTACACCTTC. Complete variable domain (other parts from reference TRBV7-2 and TRBJ1-2): GAGVSQSPSNKVTEKGKDVELRCDPISGHTALYWYRQSLGQGLEFLIYFQGNSAPDKSGLPSDRFSAERTGGSVSTLTIQRTQQEDSAVYLCASSLVGAGPYGYTFGSGTRLTVV.